The 13 T cell receptor beta chains below come from one sample, sequenced in a study of blood T cell repertoires in COVID-19 (dated by TCRdb to 2019 to 2021). Receptors were amplified or captured by the immunoSEQ multiplex PCR assay. The clones in this table, taken by TCRdb from immuneACCESS, are in-frame only. Not every clone is retained; where verified, under half of the shortfall comes from an unresolved V gene, and the cause of the rest is unknown. In all, the sample holds under 75,000 clones, and approximately 90% of those were seen once. More than 2.5% of the sample comes from the top ten. Sequenced: peripheral blood. The receptors were gathered from a man aged 45-65 years with acute or convalescent COVID-19.

The V call is TRBV12-3 or TRBV12-4, the J call TRBJ2-4; D unclear. The CDR3 has 13 residues. V was cut by 5 bases and J by 1 base, with 6 bases left in between. CDR3 DNA: TGTGCCAGCAGTGACTGGGCCAAAAACATTCAGTACTTC. This sequence encodes CASSDWAKNIQYF.

The V call is TRBV6-5, the J call TRBJ2-3; 9 positions agree with TRBD2. The CDR3 is made up of 14 amino acids. V trimming: 6 bases; J trimming: 9 bases; junction bases outside the gene matches: 10. The germline V gene encodes CDR1 MNHEY and CDR2 SVGAGI. CDR3 in amino acids: CASSQTSGSETQYF. The DNA of the CDR3 is TGTGCCAGCAGCCAGACTAGCGGAAGTGAGACGCAGTATTTT.

V and J are TRBV3-1 (or the pseudogene TRBV3-2) and TRBJ2-7; the match to TRBD1 covers 12 bases. The CDR3 extends over 17 amino acids. V lost 1 base, J lost 4 bases, and 8 bases stayed unmatched. CDR1 is LGHDT, CDR2 YNNKEL, per germline (reference sequence). The CDR3 is CASSQGKGQGAAYEQYV. The CDR3 coding sequence is TGTGCCAGCAGCCAAGGGAAGGGACAGGGGGCGGCGTACGAGCAGTACGTC.

V usage is TRBV24-1 and J usage is TRBJ2-2, with 7 nucleotides matching TRBD1. This CDR3 region has 15 residues. Germline lookup yields CDR1 KGHDR and CDR2 SFDVKD. The J segment lost 5 bases and the V segment lost 4 bases, leaving 6 bases of the junction unmatched. CDR3 loop: CATSDYRGITGELFF. The DNA of the CDR3 is TGTGCCACCAGTGACTACAGGGGAATTACCGGGGAGCTGTTTTTT.

The rearrangement joins TRBV19 to TRBJ2-2; a possible D gene is TRBD2 (6 bases). The CDR3 has 15 residues. Germline V gives CDR1 LNHDA, CDR2 SQIVND (reference sequence). V gave up 1 base and J gave up 6 bases, with 12 bases separating them. The CDR3 DNA sequence: TGTGCCAGTAGTATAGCCGGGAGAAATTCCGGGGAGCTGTTTTTT. It translates to CASSIAGRNSGELFF.

This chain's CDR3 is CASSHRGLQSGYGYTF. The CDR3 DNA is TGTGCCAGCAGTCATAGGGGCTTGCAGAGCGGGTATGGCTACACCTTC. This chain links TRBV9 with TRBJ1-2, with D possibly matching TRBD1 (5 bases). The germline V and J ends were trimmed by 5 bases and 5 bases, with 22 bases remaining between them. This CDR3 comprises 16 residues. CDR1 SGDLS and CDR2 YYNGEE come from the germline V gene.

This clone came up a few times. V is TRBV5-4 and J is TRBJ2-3, with TRBD2 identical over 8 bases. V shed 6 bases and J 2 bases; nucleotides not matched to a gene: 5. The CDR3 is made up of 14 amino acids. Per the germline V gene, CDR1 is SGHNT and CDR2 is YYREEE (reference sequence). CDR3 nucleotide sequence: TGTGCCAGCAAAAGCGGGGGACTCACAGATACGCAGTATTTT. This sequence encodes CASKSGGLTDTQYF. Looking up the rest from reference TRBV5-4 and TRBJ2-3 gives the full variable domain: ETGVTQSPTHLIKTRGQQVTLRCSSQSGHNTVSWYQQALGQGPQFIFQYYREEENGRGNFPPRFSGLQFPNYSSELNVNALELDDSALYLCASKSGGLTDTQYFGPGTRLTVL.

The chain joins TRBV5-1 to TRBJ2-6; D is uncertain. The V gene lost 6 bases and the J gene lost 0 bases, with 10 bases spanning the gap. This CDR3 contains 15 residues. Germline V gives CDR1 SGHRS, CDR2 YFSETQ. This chain's CDR3 is CASNVESSGANVLTF. CDR3 DNA sequence: TGCGCCAGCAACGTTGAGAGCTCTGGGGCCAACGTCCTGACTTTC.

Comment on this clone: Germline is not matched at one junction end, which may reflect a read error. This chain uses TRBV10-2 with TRBJ2-7; 7 bases are shared with TRBD1. The V gene's germline CDR1 is WSHSY and CDR2 SAAADI. The length of the CDR3 is 15 residues. CDR3 sequence: CASSLNRDSSYEQCF. The CDR3 DNA reads as TGCGCCAGCAGCCTGAATCGGGACAGCTCATACGAGCAGTGCTTC.

The chain couples TRBV30 to TRBJ1-1, with D unclear. This CDR3 region has 14 residues. Trimming took 1 base from V and 0 from J, leaving 9 bases between them. Germline loops: CDR1 GTSNPN, CDR2 SVGIG (reference sequence). The CDR3 DNA reads TGTGCCTGGAGTGGCGGCGTCTTGAACACTGAAGCTTTCTTT. This encodes CAWSGGVLNTEAFF.

The rearrangement uses TRBV19 and TRBJ1-5; tentative D call: TRBD1 (6 bases). CDR3 length: 17 residues. Trimming pared 5 bases from V and 0 bases from J, leaving 17 bases between. Germline CDR1 and CDR2: LNHDA and SQIVND (reference sequence). The CDR3 is CASSSDRTPYSNQPQHF. For the CDR3, the DNA is TGTGCCAGTAGTTCCGACAGGACCCCTTATAGCAATCAGCCCCAGCATTTT.

For the CDR3, the DNA is TGTGCCAGCAGTGAGGAGGACAGGGGACGCACAGATACGCAGTATTTT. This codes for CASSEEDRGRTDTQYF. J is TRBJ2-3 and V is TRBV25-1; 9 bases are shared with TRBD1. Germline V gene lookup returns CDR1 MGHDK and CDR2 SYGVNS. This CDR3 spans 16 amino acids. Trimming removed 3 bases from V and 1 base from J; junction bases left unmatched: 5.

The V call is TRBV28, the J call TRBJ2-1, with TRBD2 identical over 12 bases. The trim removed 2 bases at V and 5 bases at J, leaving 4 bases unmatched. This CDR3 region has 16 residues. Per germline, CDR1 MDHEN and CDR2 SYDVKM. The CDR3, as DNA: TGTGCCAGCAGTTTAATGACTAGCGGGGGACACAATGAGCAGTTCTTC. Translation gives CASSLMTSGGHNEQFF.